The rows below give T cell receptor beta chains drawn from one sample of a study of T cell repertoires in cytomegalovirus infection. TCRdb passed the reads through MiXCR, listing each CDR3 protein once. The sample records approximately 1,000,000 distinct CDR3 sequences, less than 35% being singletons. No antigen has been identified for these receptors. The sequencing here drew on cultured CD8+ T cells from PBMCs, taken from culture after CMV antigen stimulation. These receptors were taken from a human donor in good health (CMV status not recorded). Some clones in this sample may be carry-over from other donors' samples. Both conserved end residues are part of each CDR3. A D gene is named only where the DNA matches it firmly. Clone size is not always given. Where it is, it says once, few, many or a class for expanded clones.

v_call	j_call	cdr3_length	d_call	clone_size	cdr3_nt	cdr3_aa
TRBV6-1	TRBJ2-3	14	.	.	TGTGCCAGCAGTTTCCTGGGGCCTGCAGATACGCAGTATTTT	CASSFLGPADTQYF
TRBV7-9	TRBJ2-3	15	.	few	TGTGCCAGCAGCTTAGGGGACTCGACTCGGGATACGCAGTATTTT	CASSLGDSTRDTQYF
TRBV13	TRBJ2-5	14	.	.	TGTGCCAGCAGCGTGGAACAGGGTTCAGAGACCCAGTACTTC	CASSVEQGSETQYF
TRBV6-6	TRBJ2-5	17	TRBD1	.	TGTGCCAGCAGTTACTCCCTGTCAGGGGGTGAGGAGGAGACCCAGTACTTC	CASSYSLSGGEEETQYF
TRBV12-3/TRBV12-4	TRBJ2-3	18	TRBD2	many	TGTGCCAGCAGATTTAGAAGAACTAGCGGGGACCTCACAGATACGCAGTATTTT	CASRFRRTSGDLTDTQYF
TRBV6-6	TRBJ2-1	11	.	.	TGTGCCAGCAGACAAACAAATGAGCAGTTCTTC	CASRQTNEQFF
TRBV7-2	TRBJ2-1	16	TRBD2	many	TGTGCCAGCAGCTTAGGGCTAGCGGCTGGCTACAATGAGCAGTTCTTC	CASSLGLAAGYNEQFF
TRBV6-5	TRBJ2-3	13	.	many	TGTGCCAGCAGTTACAGGGCCACAGATACGCAGTATTTT	CASSYRATDTQYF
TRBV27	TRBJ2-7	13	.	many	TGTGCCAGCAGTTTGGGCAGGGCCTACGAGCAGTACTTC	CASSLGRAYEQYF
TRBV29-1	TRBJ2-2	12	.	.	TGCAGCGTTGGTAGGGGCGGCGGGGAGCTGTTTTTT	CSVGRGGGELFF
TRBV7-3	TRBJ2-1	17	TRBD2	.	TGTGCCAGCAGCCGGCGAGGTAGCGGGGGCTTCGGGGATGAGCAGTTCTTC	CASSRRGSGGFGDEQFF
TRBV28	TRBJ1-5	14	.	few	TGTGCCAGCAGTAAGTCAGGGGACAATCAGCCCCAGCATTTT	CASSKSGDNQPQHF
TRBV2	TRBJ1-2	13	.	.	TGTGCCACCCTAGGGAACAGGCCCTATGGCTACACCTTC	CATLGNRPYGYTF
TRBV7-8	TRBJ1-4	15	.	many	TGTGCCAGCAGCTTAGCGCGGCGACGGCAAGAAAAACTGTTTTTT	CASSLARRRQEKLFF
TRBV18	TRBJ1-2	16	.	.	TGTGCCAGCTCACCACCGGTTGGCACTCATAAAGGAGGCTACACCTTC	CASSPPVGTHKGGYTF
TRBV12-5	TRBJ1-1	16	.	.	TGTGCTAGTGGTTTGGGGATGTTGGTCCGGAACACTGAAGCTTTCTTT	CASGLGMLVRNTEAFF
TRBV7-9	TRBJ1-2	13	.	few	TGTGGCTCTTTCGGTACAGGATACTATGGCTACACCTTC	CGSFGTGYYGYTF
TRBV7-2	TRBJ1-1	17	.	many	TGTGCCAGCAGCTTGTGGGGGGCGCCGATCCGGAACACTGAAGCTTTCTTT	CASSLWGAPIRNTEAFF
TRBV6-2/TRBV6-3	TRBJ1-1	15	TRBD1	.	TGTGCCAGCAGTTACTCGATACTGGGACAGGATGAAGCTTTCTTT	CASSYSILGQDEAFF
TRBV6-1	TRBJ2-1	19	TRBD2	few	TGTGCCAGCAGTGTCCGACCGGGACTAGCGGTGAGCTCCTACAATGAGCAGTTCTTC	CASSVRPGLAVSSYNEQFF
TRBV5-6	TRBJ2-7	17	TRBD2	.	TGTGCCAGCAGCTCTCTAAAGCTAGCGGGGGACCCCTACGAGCAGTACTTC	CASSSLKLAGDPYEQYF
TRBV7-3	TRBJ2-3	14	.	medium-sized	TGTGCCAGCAGCTTAAGCGGGGGCGGGGATACGCAGTATTTT	CASSLSGGGDTQYF